Sequencing of this T cell receptor (beta chain) was carried out in a study of cytomegalovirus exposure and HLA in healthy donors (dated 2017 in TCRdb). As for the study more broadly: A later analysis indicated that the 100 to 150 validation repertoires were generated on the platform also employed for the roughly 720 repertoires of the first cohort. In addition to the first cohort of approximately 650 subjects, a separate validation cohort of approximately 120 different subjects was used. To predict cytomegalovirus infection status, the study combined high-throughput TCR immunosequencing, statistical association of individual TCRs with disease status, and machine learning. The study aimed to test whether signatures of past pathogen exposure could be identified by cataloging public T cell receptors.

The CDR1 and CDR2 encoded by the germline V gene are SNHLY and FYNNEI. Including the terminal cysteine and phenylalanine, the CDR3 comprises 17 residues. Only the CDR3 portion is preserved as DNA: 51 bases, with reading frame beginning at the first base. After removal of 3 bases from V and 0 bases from J, the junction retains 5 bases not matched to a gene. Library creation used the immunoSEQ multiplex PCR assay. The paper's data handling went like this. A statistical classification framework was developed to diagnose cytomegalovirus status using the catalog of TCR beta chain sequences. What TCRdb holds here is the immuneACCESS table cut down to in-frame rearrangements. Part of the clones is not present; checked against another copy, under half of the missing clones reflect an unresolved V gene, and the others are unexplained. That table gives V, J and clone size, and the DNA gave D and trimming. In all, the sample holds some 170,000 clones, and 70% to 90% of those were seen once. Approximately 2.1% of the sample belongs to the ten largest clones.

As to this clone: Its recognized antigen is unknown. Qualities for individual bases were not recorded, and no much larger clone is one base off.

On the study overall, not on this receptor specifically: A total of roughly 160 TCR beta chains were listed by the study as associated with cytomegalovirus. In vitro tests confirmed that a few of the cytomegalovirus-associated TCR beta chains recognize cytomegalovirus antigens. In both the original and validation cohorts, the classifier was reported to diagnose cytomegalovirus status with high specificity and sensitivity. The validation cohort had no HLA typing available for a later analysis, so co-occurrence within that cohort was assessed over all 120 or so repertoires. The authors suggested that the approach could potentially be generalized to other disease states and immunological phenotypes. Of the cluster scores, approximately 95% were above 0 in a later analysis, which found that TCRs clustered in the first cohort also tended to co-occur in the approximately 110 validation repertoires. While some public TCRs were present in many individuals, most TCR sequences turned up only very rarely across donors.

The donors were included in the validation cohort of 90 to 150 subjects, a group kept apart from the approximately 700-subject first cohort. The chain links TRBV2 with TRBJ1-4, with TRBD1 matching 9 junction bases. The TCR originated in a woman aged 18-29 years in good health and CMV-seronegative. The sequencing input was PBMCs. The DNA sequence reads TGTGCCAGCAGTGATAGGACAGGGGCCTCAACTAATGAAAAACTGTTTTTT. This sequence encodes CASSDRTGASTNEKLFF.